Listed below are T cell receptor beta chains from one sample, sequenced in a study of blood T cell repertoires in COVID-19. Sequencing used immunoSEQ multiplex PCR; TCRdb keeps in-frame clones, though not all of them. The table records fewer than 100,000 clones, roughly 91% of them present only once. Sequences were obtained from peripheral blood. These receptors originate from a woman older than 75 with acute or convalescent COVID-19. CDR3s include the opening cysteine and the closing phenylalanine or tryptophan. The D gene is left open where the match is weak. The size entry is marked missing in some rows and otherwise reads once, few, many or a size class.

v_call: TRBV3-1/TRBV3-2; j_call: TRBJ1-2; d_call: NA; clone_size: once; cdr3_aa: CASSPQGPSGYTF; cdr3_nt: TGTGCCAGCAGCCCGCAGGGCCCGAGTGGCTACACCTTC
v_call: TRBV18; j_call: TRBJ2-5; d_call: TRBD2; clone_size: NA; cdr3_aa: CASSLAGSQETQYF; cdr3_nt: TGTGCCAGCTCACTAGCGGGGAGTCAAGAGACCCAGTACTTC
v_call: TRBV27; j_call: TRBJ1-5; d_call: NA; clone_size: NA; cdr3_aa: CASSPATFGRQAPPPQHF; cdr3_nt: TGTGCCAGCAGTCCCGCCACCTTCGGGAGGCAGGCCCCTCCGCCCCAGCATTTT
v_call: TRBV7-2; j_call: TRBJ2-1; d_call: TRBD1; clone_size: NA; cdr3_aa: CASSADRALSNEQFF; cdr3_nt: TGTGCCAGCAGCGCTGACAGGGCACTAAGCAATGAGCAGTTCTTC
v_call: TRBV5-1; j_call: TRBJ1-1; d_call: NA; clone_size: once; cdr3_aa: CASSTGDRKAFF; cdr3_nt: TGCGCCAGCAGCACCGGAGACAGAAAGGCTTTCTTT
v_call: TRBV19; j_call: TRBJ1-2; d_call: NA; clone_size: NA; cdr3_aa: CASSNLAPPYGYTF; cdr3_nt: TGTGCCAGTAGCAACTTAGCCCCCCCCTATGGCTACACCTTC
v_call: TRBV6-1; j_call: TRBJ1-5; d_call: TRBD1; clone_size: NA; cdr3_aa: CASSEVGDRAQPQHF; cdr3_nt: TGTGCCAGCAGTGAAGTAGGGGACAGGGCACAGCCCCAGCATTTT
v_call: TRBV18; j_call: TRBJ2-2; d_call: NA; clone_size: NA; cdr3_aa: CASSPVQGNTGELFF; cdr3_nt: TGTGCCAGCTCACCGGTACAGGGTAACACCGGGGAGCTGTTTTTT
v_call: TRBV23-1; j_call: TRBJ2-7; d_call: TRBD1; clone_size: NA; cdr3_aa: CASSKGTGTYEQYF; cdr3_nt: TGCGCCAGCAGTAAGGGGACAGGGACCTACGAGCAGTACTTC
v_call: TRBV30; j_call: TRBJ2-3; d_call: NA; clone_size: NA; cdr3_aa: CAWVTGRGTDTQYF; cdr3_nt: TGTGCCTGGGTGACAGGCAGAGGCACAGATACGCAGTATTTT
v_call: TRBV10-1; j_call: TRBJ2-3; d_call: TRBD2; clone_size: NA; cdr3_aa: CASSEGTSRYF; cdr3_nt: TGCGCCAGCAGTGAGGGGACTAGCAGATATTTT
v_call: TRBV29-1; j_call: TRBJ2-7; d_call: NA; clone_size: NA; cdr3_aa: CSVGVPGHLYEQYF; cdr3_nt: TGCAGCGTTGGCGTGCCGGGACACCTCTACGAGCAGTACTTC
v_call: TRBV7-7; j_call: TRBJ1-1; d_call: NA; clone_size: NA; cdr3_aa: CASSYSLNTEAFF; cdr3_nt: TGTGCTAGCAGCTACTCCCTCAACACTGAAGCTTTCTTT
v_call: TRBV6-2/TRBV6-3; j_call: TRBJ2-2; d_call: TRBD1; clone_size: NA; cdr3_aa: CASSQLRTGRIATGELFF; cdr3_nt: TGTGCCAGCAGCCAACTCCGGACAGGGCGAATAGCCACCGGGGAGCTGTTTTTT
v_call: TRBV6-5; j_call: TRBJ1-1; d_call: NA; clone_size: few; cdr3_aa: CASSHPMGQNTEAFF; cdr3_nt: TGTGCCAGCAGCCACCCAATGGGCCAGAACACTGAAGCTTTCTTT
v_call: TRBV7-6; j_call: TRBJ1-4; d_call: TRBD1; clone_size: NA; cdr3_aa: CASSSGQGGEKLFF; cdr3_nt: TGTGCCAGCAGCTCCGGACAGGGTGGTGAAAAACTGTTTTTT
v_call: TRBV4-3; j_call: TRBJ2-7; d_call: NA; clone_size: NA; cdr3_aa: CASSQANSISGGYEQYF; cdr3_nt: TGCGCCAGCAGCCAAGCTAATAGTATATCCGGGGGTTACGAGCAGTACTTC
v_call: TRBV7-3; j_call: TRBJ2-3; d_call: NA; clone_size: NA; cdr3_aa: CASSPDLTKDTQYF; cdr3_nt: TGTGCCAGCAGCCCGGACTTGACCAAAGATACGCAGTATTTT
v_call: TRBV5-3; j_call: TRBJ1-1; d_call: NA; clone_size: NA; cdr3_aa: CARSLSGFMNTEAFF; cdr3_nt: TGTGCCAGAAGCTTGTCAGGCTTCATGAACACTGAAGCTTTCTTT
v_call: TRBV5-4; j_call: TRBJ2-7; d_call: TRBD1; clone_size: few; cdr3_aa: CASSRTGGGYEQYF; cdr3_nt: TGTGCCAGCAGCCGGACAGGGGGAGGGTACGAGCAGTACTTC
v_call: TRBV28; j_call: TRBJ2-2; d_call: NA; clone_size: NA; cdr3_aa: CASLSSANTGELFF; cdr3_nt: TGTGCCAGCCTGTCTAGCGCTAACACCGGGGAGCTGTTTTTT
v_call: TRBV7-9; j_call: TRBJ1-1; d_call: NA; clone_size: NA; cdr3_aa: CASSLVRENTEAFF; cdr3_nt: TGTGCCAGCAGCTTAGTACGAGAGAACACTGAAGCTTTCTTT
v_call: TRBV6-1; j_call: TRBJ1-4; d_call: NA; clone_size: once; cdr3_aa: CASSDPQGQGEKLFF; cdr3_nt: TGTGCCAGCAGTGATCCCCAGGGGCAGGGTGAAAAACTGTTTTTT
v_call: TRBV5-1; j_call: TRBJ2-3; d_call: NA; clone_size: NA; cdr3_aa: CASRAQFLGTDTQYF; cdr3_nt: TGCGCCAGCAGAGCACAGTTCCTCGGCACAGATACGCAGTATTTT
v_call: TRBV5-4; j_call: TRBJ1-2; d_call: NA; clone_size: few; cdr3_aa: CASSAGQSDSGGYTF; cdr3_nt: TGTGCCAGCAGCGCGGGGCAGTCCGACAGTGGTGGCTACACCTTC
v_call: TRBV5-5; j_call: TRBJ2-1; d_call: TRBD2; clone_size: NA; cdr3_aa: CASRLDASGSNEQFF; cdr3_nt: TGTGCCAGCAGACTTGATGCTAGCGGGAGCAATGAGCAGTTCTTC
v_call: TRBV29-1; j_call: TRBJ2-7; d_call: TRBD2; clone_size: NA; cdr3_aa: CSVLSGRSEQYF; cdr3_nt: TGCAGCGTCCTTAGCGGGAGATCCGAGCAGTACTTC
v_call: TRBV15; j_call: TRBJ2-3; d_call: TRBD2; clone_size: NA; cdr3_aa: CATAMGREKATDTQYF; cdr3_nt: TGTGCCACCGCGATGGGGCGGGAGAAGGCCACAGATACGCAGTATTTT
v_call: TRBV4-2; j_call: TRBJ1-6; d_call: NA; clone_size: NA; cdr3_aa: CASSQDHAPTSWSSYNSPLHF; cdr3_nt: TGTGCCAGCAGCCAAGATCACGCCCCTACCTCATGGAGCTCCTATAATTCACCCCTCCACTTT
v_call: TRBV7-3; j_call: TRBJ2-1; d_call: TRBD2; clone_size: NA; cdr3_aa: CASSSTSGPYNEQFF; cdr3_nt: TGTGCCAGCAGCTCGACTAGCGGACCGTACAATGAGCAGTTCTTC
v_call: TRBV30; j_call: TRBJ1-5; d_call: NA; clone_size: once; cdr3_aa: CAWSVPGNQPQHF; cdr3_nt: TGTGCCTGGAGTGTCCCAGGAAATCAGCCCCAGCATTTT
v_call: TRBV20-1; j_call: TRBJ1-1; d_call: TRBD1; clone_size: once; cdr3_aa: CSASAGGENEAFF; cdr3_nt: TGCAGTGCTAGTGCAGGGGGTGAAAATGAAGCTTTCTTT
v_call: TRBV30; j_call: TRBJ1-6; d_call: TRBD1; clone_size: NA; cdr3_aa: CAWSPRLQGVNSPLHF; cdr3_nt: TGTGCCTGGAGTCCCCGTTTACAGGGGGTTAATTCACCCCTCCACTTT
v_call: TRBV20-1; j_call: TRBJ1-5; d_call: TRBD1; clone_size: NA; cdr3_aa: CSASYRGSNQPQHF; cdr3_nt: TGCAGTGCTAGTTACAGGGGCAGCAATCAGCCCCAGCATTTT
v_call: TRBV10-3; j_call: TRBJ1-1; d_call: NA; clone_size: few; cdr3_aa: CAISDALTEAFF; cdr3_nt: TGTGCCATCAGTGATGCGTTGACTGAAGCTTTCTTT
v_call: TRBV7-2; j_call: TRBJ2-1; d_call: TRBD2; clone_size: NA; cdr3_aa: CASSLMGLAGYNEQFF; cdr3_nt: TGTGCCAGCAGCTTAATGGGACTAGCGGGCTACAATGAGCAGTTCTTC
v_call: TRBV27; j_call: TRBJ2-5; d_call: TRBD2; clone_size: once; cdr3_aa: CASSYRRGGQETQYF; cdr3_nt: TGTGCCAGCAGTTACCGGCGGGGGGGCCAAGAGACCCAGTACTTC
v_call: TRBV19; j_call: TRBJ2-3; d_call: NA; clone_size: NA; cdr3_aa: CASSMDRGDTQYF; cdr3_nt: TGTGCCAGTAGTATGGACCGGGGAGATACGCAGTATTTT
v_call: TRBV4-2; j_call: TRBJ2-1; d_call: NA; clone_size: NA; cdr3_aa: CASSHPLGGYEQFF; cdr3_nt: TGTGCCAGCAGCCATCCCCTGGGGGGTTATGAGCAGTTCTTC
v_call: TRBV29-1; j_call: TRBJ2-1; d_call: TRBD2; clone_size: NA; cdr3_aa: CSGQAGAYNEQFF; cdr3_nt: TGCAGCGGGCAAGCGGGGGCCTACAATGAGCAGTTCTTC
v_call: TRBV12-3/TRBV12-4; j_call: TRBJ2-5; d_call: TRBD1; clone_size: NA; cdr3_aa: CASSNRGQETQYF; cdr3_nt: TGTGCCAGCAGTAACAGGGGACAAGAGACCCAGTACTTC
v_call: TRBV12-3/TRBV12-4; j_call: TRBJ1-2; d_call: NA; clone_size: few; cdr3_aa: CASSLRGFGGYTF; cdr3_nt: TGTGCCAGCAGTTTACGAGGGTTTGGTGGCTACACCTTC